This TCR beta chain was retrieved from a study of blood T cell repertoires in COVID-19. In the study overall: Samples taken during acute and convalescent COVID-19 were collected in the United States, Italy and Spain. Nucleic acid was either cDNA or gDNA, and it came from T cells, B-cell-depleted T cells, or PBMCs.

In the study's own analysis: From reference gene primer amplification, estimates of nucleated cell counts were derived. Repertoires were generated with immunoSEQ multiplex PCR, while TCRdb's copy carries only in-frame clones and drops some. The DNA gave D and trimming, while V, J and clone size come from that table. The data hold about 170,000 clones, with around four fifths observed a single time. This CDR3 is 15 amino acids long. Germline loops: CDR1 SGHNT, CDR2 YYREEE (reference sequence). Unmatched junction bases numbered 9, after V lost 4 bases and J lost 5 bases. Patients from Seattle were sampled longitudinally, starting during active infection.

Sequenced sample: peripheral blood. This sequence originates from a woman in her 70s with COVID-19, enrolled during active disease. The chain uses TRBV5-4 and TRBJ2-5, with TRBD1 identical over 9 bases. The CDR3: CASSPTGDRDETQYF. DNA for the CDR3: TGTGCCAGCAGCCCCACCGGGGACAGGGACGAGACCCAGTACTTC.